This entry describes one T cell receptor (beta chain). As yet, its antigen is unknown. These data originate in a study of monozygotic twins with inflammatory bowel disease. Findings and limits, study-wide: Support was lacking for any single strong IBD-associated signal or clonotype. Varied immunosuppressive treatments among patients may have increased repertoire variability.

Looked up from germline, CDR1 is SQVTM and CDR2 is ANQGSEA. This CDR3 has 14 amino acids. Each UMI harboured a 6-nucleotide sample barcode and was appended via template switching. TCRdb re-called the 5' RACE reads; every CDR3 protein appears as one record, without DNA. Across about 420,000 distinct CDR3 sequences, the top ten clones capture 2% to 3% of the sample. The rearrangement joins TRBV29-1 to TRBJ2-2; TCRdb reports TRBD1, a call that lacks DNA to check it against. The sequence derives from a human donor with ulcerative colitis or Crohn's disease, or a healthy co-twin of an affected twin (not recorded which). Sequencing was performed on blood. The CDR3 spells CSVGPGSNTGELFF.